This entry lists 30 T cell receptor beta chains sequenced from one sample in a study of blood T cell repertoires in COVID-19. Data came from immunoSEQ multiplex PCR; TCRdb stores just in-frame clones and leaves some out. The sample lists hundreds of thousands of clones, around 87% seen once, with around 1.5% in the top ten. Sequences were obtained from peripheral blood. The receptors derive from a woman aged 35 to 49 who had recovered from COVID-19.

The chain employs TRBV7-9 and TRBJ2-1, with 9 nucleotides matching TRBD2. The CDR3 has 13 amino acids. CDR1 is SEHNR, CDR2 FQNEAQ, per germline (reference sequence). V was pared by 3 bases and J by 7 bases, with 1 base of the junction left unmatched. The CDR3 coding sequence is TGTGCCAGCAGCTTGCGGGGGGGAAATGAGCAGTTCTTC. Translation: CASSLRGGNEQFF.

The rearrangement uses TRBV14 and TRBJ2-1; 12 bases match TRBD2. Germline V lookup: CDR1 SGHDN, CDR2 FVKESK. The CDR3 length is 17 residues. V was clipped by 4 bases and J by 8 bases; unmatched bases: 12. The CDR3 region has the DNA TGTGCCAGCAGCCTGTGGACCTCTAGCGGGGGGGCCGATGAGCAGTTCTTC. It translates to CASSLWTSSGGADEQFF.

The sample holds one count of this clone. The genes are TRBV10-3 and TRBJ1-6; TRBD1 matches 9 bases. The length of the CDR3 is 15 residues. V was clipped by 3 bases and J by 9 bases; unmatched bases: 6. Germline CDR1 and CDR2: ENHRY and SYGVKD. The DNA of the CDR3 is TGTGCCATCAGTGATCCGGGACAGGGCAGTTCACCCCTCCACTTT. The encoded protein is CAISDPGQGSSPLHF.

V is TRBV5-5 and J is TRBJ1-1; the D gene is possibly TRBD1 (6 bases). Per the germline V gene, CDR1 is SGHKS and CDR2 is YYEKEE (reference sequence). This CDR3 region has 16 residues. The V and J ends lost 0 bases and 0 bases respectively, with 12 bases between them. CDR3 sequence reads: CASSLARTAMNTEAFF. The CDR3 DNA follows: TGTGCCAGCAGCTTGGCCAGGACAGCCATGAACACTGAAGCTTTCTTT.

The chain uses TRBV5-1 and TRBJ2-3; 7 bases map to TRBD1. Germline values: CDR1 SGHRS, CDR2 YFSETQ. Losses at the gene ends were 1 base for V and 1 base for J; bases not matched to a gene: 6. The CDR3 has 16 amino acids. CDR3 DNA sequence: TGCGCCAGCAGCTTGCCGGTAGGACAGGGCACAGATACGCAGTATTTT. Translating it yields CASSLPVGQGTDTQYF.

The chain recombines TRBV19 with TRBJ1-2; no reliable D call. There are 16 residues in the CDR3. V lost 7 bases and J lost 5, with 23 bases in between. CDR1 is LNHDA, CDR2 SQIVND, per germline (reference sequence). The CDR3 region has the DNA TGTGCCAGTAACGATGGGTGGGCAGGCAACCTTTATGGCTACACCTTC. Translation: CASNDGWAGNLYGYTF.

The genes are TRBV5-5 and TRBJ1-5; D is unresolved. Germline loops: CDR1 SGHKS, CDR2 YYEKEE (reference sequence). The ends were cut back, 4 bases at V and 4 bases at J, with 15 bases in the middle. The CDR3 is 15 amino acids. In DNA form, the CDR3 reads TGTGCCAGCAGCCCCGGGGAGAGGCAAAATCAGCCCCAGCATTTT. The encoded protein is CASSPGERQNQPQHF.

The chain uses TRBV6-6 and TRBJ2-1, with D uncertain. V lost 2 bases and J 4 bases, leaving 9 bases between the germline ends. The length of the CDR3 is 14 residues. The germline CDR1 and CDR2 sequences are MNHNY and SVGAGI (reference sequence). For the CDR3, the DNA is TGTGCCAGCAGTTACACCCCACAGTACAATGAGCAGTTCTTC. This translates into CASSYTPQYNEQFF.

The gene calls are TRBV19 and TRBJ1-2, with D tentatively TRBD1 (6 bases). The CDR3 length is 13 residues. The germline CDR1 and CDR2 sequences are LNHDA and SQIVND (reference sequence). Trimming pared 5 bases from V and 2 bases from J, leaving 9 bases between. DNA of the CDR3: TGTGCCAGTAGTCTAGGACAGAACTATGGCTACACCTTC. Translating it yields CASSLGQNYGYTF.

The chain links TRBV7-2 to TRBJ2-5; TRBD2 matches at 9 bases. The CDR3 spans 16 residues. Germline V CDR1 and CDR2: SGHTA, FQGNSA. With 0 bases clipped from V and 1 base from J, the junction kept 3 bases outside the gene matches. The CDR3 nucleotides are TGTGCCAGCAGCTTAGCCCAAGCGGGGGGCCAAGAGACCCAGTACTTC. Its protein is CASSLAQAGGQETQYF.

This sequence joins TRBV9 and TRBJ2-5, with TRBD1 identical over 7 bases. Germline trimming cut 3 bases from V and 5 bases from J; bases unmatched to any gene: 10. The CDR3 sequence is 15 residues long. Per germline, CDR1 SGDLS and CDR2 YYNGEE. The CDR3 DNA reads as TGTGCCAGCAGCGCCCCCCCACAGGGGATGGAGACCCAGTACTTC. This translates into CASSAPPQGMETQYF.

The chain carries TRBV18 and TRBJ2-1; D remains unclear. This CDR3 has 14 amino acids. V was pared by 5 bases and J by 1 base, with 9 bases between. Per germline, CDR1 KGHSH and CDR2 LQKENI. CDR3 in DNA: TGTGCCAGCTCAAGTATCCAGTCCTACAATGAGCAGTTCTTC. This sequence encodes CASSSIQSYNEQFF.

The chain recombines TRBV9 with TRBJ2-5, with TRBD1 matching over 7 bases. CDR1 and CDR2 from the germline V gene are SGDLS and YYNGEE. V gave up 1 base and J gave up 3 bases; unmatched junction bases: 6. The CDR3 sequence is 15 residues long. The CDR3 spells CASSVTWGTEETQYF. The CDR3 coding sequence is TGTGCCAGCAGCGTAACGTGGGGGACAGAAGAGACCCAGTACTTC.

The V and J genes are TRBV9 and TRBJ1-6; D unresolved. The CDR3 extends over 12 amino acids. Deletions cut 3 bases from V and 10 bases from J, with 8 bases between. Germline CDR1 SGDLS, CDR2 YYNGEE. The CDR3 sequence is CASSGGRSPLHF. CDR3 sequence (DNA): TGTGCCAGCAGCGGCGGGAGATCACCCCTCCACTTT.

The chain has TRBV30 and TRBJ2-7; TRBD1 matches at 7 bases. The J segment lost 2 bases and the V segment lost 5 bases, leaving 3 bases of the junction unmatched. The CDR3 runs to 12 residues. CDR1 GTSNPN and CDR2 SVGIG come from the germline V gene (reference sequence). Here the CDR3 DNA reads TGTGCCTGGGTCGGACAGGCCTACGAGCAGTACTTC. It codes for CAWVGQAYEQYF.

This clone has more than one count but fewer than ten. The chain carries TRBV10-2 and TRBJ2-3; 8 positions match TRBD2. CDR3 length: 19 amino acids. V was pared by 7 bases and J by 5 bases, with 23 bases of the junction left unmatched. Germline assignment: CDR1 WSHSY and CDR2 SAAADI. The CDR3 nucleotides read TGCGCCAGCAAATCACCCTGGGGAAGAGCGGGGGCCGGACGAGATACGCAGTATTTT. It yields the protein CASKSPWGRAGAGRDTQYF.

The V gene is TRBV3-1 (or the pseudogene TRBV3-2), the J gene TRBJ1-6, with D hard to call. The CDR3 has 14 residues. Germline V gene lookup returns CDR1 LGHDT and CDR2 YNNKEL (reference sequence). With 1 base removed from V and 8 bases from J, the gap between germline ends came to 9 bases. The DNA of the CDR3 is TGTGCCAGCAGCCAAGTAGGGCGGGATTCACCCCTCCACTTT. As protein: CASSQVGRDSPLHF.

The CDR3 sequence: CARSRGAGDRRSNQPQHF. CDR3 DNA sequence: TGTGCCAGAAGCCGGGGGGCGGGGGACAGGCGTAGCAATCAGCCCCAGCATTTT. V gene TRBV7-5 combines with J gene TRBJ1-5; the table's D call of TRBD1 was not tested on the DNA. TRBV7-5 counts as a pseudogene. The CDR3 is 18 residues long.

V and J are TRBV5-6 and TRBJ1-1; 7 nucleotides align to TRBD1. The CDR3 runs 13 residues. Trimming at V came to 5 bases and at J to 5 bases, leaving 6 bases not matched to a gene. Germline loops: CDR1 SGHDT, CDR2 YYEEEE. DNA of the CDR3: TGTGCCAGCAGGCAGACAGGGAGGACTGAAGCTTTCTTT. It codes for CASRQTGRTEAFF.

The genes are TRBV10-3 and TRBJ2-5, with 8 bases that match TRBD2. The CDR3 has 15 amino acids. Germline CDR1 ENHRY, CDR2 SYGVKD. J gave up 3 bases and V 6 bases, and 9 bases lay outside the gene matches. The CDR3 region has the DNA TGTGCCATCAGGGCCACTAGCGGAGGAAAAGAGACCCAGTACTTC. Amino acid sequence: CAIRATSGGKETQYF.

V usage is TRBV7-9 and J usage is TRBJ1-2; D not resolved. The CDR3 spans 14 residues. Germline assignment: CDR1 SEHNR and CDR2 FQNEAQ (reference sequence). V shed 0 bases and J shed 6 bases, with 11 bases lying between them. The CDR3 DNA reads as TGTGCCAGCAGCTTAGCGCTAACGAGGAATGGCTACACCTTC. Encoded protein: CASSLALTRNGYTF.

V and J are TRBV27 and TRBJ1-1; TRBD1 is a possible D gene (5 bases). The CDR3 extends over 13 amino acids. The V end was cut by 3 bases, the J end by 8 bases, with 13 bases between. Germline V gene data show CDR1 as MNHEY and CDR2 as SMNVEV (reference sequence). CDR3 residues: CASSLFRVGEAFF. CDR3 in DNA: TGTGCCAGCAGTTTGTTCAGGGTGGGCGAAGCTTTCTTT.

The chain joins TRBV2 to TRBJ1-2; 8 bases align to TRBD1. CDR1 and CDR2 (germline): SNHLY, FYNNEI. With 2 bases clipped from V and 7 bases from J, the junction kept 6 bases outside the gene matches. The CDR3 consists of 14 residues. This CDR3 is CASSERRQGSGYTF. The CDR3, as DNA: TGTGCCAGCAGTGAACGGAGACAGGGGTCTGGCTACACCTTC.

CDR3 loop: CAWSVGLAGGNEQFF. CDR3 sequence (DNA): TGTGCCTGGAGTGTTGGGCTAGCGGGGGGCAATGAGCAGTTCTTC. The V call is TRBV30, the J call TRBJ2-1, with 11 bases aligning to TRBD2. The germline gives CDR1 GTSNPN, CDR2 SVGIG (reference sequence). Trimming took 0 bases from V and 6 from J; bases not matched to a gene: 4. The CDR3 extends over 15 amino acids.

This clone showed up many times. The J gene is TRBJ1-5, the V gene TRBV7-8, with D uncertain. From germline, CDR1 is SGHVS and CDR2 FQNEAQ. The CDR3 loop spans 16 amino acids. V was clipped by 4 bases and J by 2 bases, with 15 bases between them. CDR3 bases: TGTGCCAGCAGCTCCACGGGGAAGAATGGCAATCAGCCCCAGCATTTT. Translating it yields CASSSTGKNGNQPQHF.

The DNA for the CDR3 is TGTGCCAGCAGCCTCGGACAGGGCACTAATGAAAAACTGTTTTTT. Translation: CASSLGQGTNEKLFF. The chain is built from TRBV5-4 and TRBJ1-4, with TRBD1 matching over 8 bases. The CDR3 is made up of 15 amino acids. J gave up 2 bases and V 4 bases, and 4 bases lay outside the gene matches. Germline-derived CDR1 and CDR2 are SGHNT and YYREEE (reference sequence).

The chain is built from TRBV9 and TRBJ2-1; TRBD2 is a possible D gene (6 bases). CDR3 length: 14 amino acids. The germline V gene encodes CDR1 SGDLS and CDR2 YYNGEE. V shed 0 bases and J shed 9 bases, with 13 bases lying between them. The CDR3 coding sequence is TGTGCCAGCAGCGTAGACCCCGGGAGTGGTGAGCAGTTCTTC. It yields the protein CASSVDPGSGEQFF.

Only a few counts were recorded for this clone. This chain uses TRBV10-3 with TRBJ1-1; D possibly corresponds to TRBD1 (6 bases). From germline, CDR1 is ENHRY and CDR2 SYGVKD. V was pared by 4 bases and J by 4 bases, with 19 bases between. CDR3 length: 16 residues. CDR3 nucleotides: TGTGCCATCAGTGCCGGGACAAGTGGAATTTCCACTGAAGCTTTCTTT. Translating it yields CAISAGTSGISTEAFF.

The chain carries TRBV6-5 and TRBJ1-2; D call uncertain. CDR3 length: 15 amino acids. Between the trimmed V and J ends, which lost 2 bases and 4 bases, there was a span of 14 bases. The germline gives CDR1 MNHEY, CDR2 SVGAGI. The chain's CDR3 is CASSYGEGGPYGYTF. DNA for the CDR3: TGTGCCAGCAGTTACGGGGAGGGTGGTCCCTATGGCTACACCTTC.

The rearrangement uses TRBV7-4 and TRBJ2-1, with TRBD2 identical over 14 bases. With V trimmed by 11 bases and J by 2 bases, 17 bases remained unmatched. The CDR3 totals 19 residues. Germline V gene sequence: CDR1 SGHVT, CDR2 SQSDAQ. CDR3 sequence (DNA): TGTGCCGGCGTGCCGGGACTAGCGGGGGCTCCGGGAGCCTACAATGAGCAGTTCTTC. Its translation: CAGVPGLAGAPGAYNEQFF.